The clone carrying this TCR beta chain showed up many times. Graves' hyperthyroidism showing no ophthalmopathy progression within 18 months was considered stable. The germline CDR1 and CDR2 sequences are DFQATT and SNEGSKA (reference sequence). The CDR3 consists of 10 residues. Trimming cost V 5 bases and J 5 bases, with 6 bases left between them. Authors of the study amplified TCR beta CDR3 regions from RNA transcripts. The study used the HTBI primer set for a first-round RT-PCR of the TCR CDR3. TCRdb processed the multiplex PCR reads anew with MiXCR; each CDR3 protein has one entry. Seen here are 200,000 or so distinct CDR3 sequences, roughly a sixth observed once, and the top ten hold more than 50%. This entry belongs to a study of T cells in Graves' hyperthyroidism and ophthalmopathy.

The clonotype was recovered from a woman between 45 and 60 years old with Graves' hyperthyroidism. The genes are TRBV20-1 and TRBJ2-5; the D is unclear. Sequenced input: blood. CDR3 bases: TGCAGTGCTTTTGGGGAGACCCAGTACTTC. Its translation: CSAFGETQYF.